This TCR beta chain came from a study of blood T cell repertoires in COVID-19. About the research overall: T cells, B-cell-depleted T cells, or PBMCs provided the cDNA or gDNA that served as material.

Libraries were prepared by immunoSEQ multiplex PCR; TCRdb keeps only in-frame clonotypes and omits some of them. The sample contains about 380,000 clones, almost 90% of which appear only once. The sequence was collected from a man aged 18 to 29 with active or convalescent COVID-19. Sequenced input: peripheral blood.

CDR3 coding DNA: TGTGCCAGCAGTACGGGACAGCCGTTCTCTGAAGCTTTCTTT. It encodes CASSTGQPFSEAFF. This chain links TRBV28 with TRBJ1-1; TRBD1 agrees at 7 bases. The V gene's germline CDR1 is MDHEN and CDR2 SYDVKM. The CDR3 has 14 amino acids. The V and J ends lost 5 bases and 6 bases, in that order; junction bases with no gene match: 9.